One and the same sample provided the 5 T cell receptor beta chains below, sequenced in a study of blood T cell repertoires in COVID-19. Assay used: immunoSEQ multiplex PCR; TCRdb lists only in-frame clones, some missing. This sample has about 69,000 clones; about 80% occur once, and the top ten carry 10% to 15%. Sequencing was carried out using peripheral blood. The receptors stem from a man aged 45-65 years with COVID-19, enrolled during active disease.

This clone appeared a few times. V is TRBV7-3 and J is TRBJ2-5; 16 bases are shared with TRBD2. This CDR3 region has 17 residues. V shed 5 bases, J shed 2 bases, and the junction held 5 bases outside the gene matches. Germline V lookup: CDR1 SGHTA, CDR2 FQGTGA. CDR3 DNA sequence: TGTGCCAGCAGCCCGGGACTAGCGGGGGGGTGGCAAGAGACCCAGTACTTC. It specifies CASSPGLAGGWQETQYF.

The rearrangement uses TRBV6-5 and TRBJ2-5, with 10 bases fitting TRBD1. This CDR3 region has 14 residues. The germline V gene has CDR1 MNHEY and CDR2 SVGAGI. The ends lost 5 bases at V and 3 bases at J; junction bases unmatched: 3. CDR3: CASSHGTGEETQYF. DNA for the CDR3: TGTGCCAGCAGTCACGGGACAGGGGAAGAGACCCAGTACTTC.

This clone showed up just once. The chain recombines TRBV25-1 with TRBJ2-7; weak D call: TRBD2 (5 bases). The CDR3 sequence is 11 residues long. Germline loops: CDR1 MGHDK, CDR2 SYGVNS. With 5 bases removed from V and 5 bases from J, the gap between germline ends came to 7 bases. CDR3 sequence reads: CASSTGDEQYF. CDR3 DNA: TGTGCCAGCAGTACCGGGGACGAGCAGTACTTC.

This rearrangement joins TRBV2 to TRBJ1-4; weak D call: TRBD1 (5 bases). The CDR3 consists of 13 residues. Trimming removed 4 bases from V and 8 bases from J, with 11 bases in between. Germline lookup yields CDR1 SNHLY and CDR2 FYNNEI. The CDR3 here is CASSGLRAEKLFF. DNA of the CDR3: TGTGCCAGCAGTGGTCTCAGGGCGGAAAAACTGTTTTTT. Based on the CDR3 plus reference TRBV2 and TRBJ1-4, the full variable domain is EPEVTQTPSHQVTQMGQEVILRCVPISNHLYFYWYRQILGQKVEFLVSFYNNEISEKSEIFDDQFSVERPDGSNFTLKIRSTKLEDSAMYFCASSGLRAEKLFFGSGTQLSVL.

CDR3 coding DNA: TGTGCCAGCCTGCTACAGGGTTACACCGGGGAGCTGTTTTTT. It yields the protein CASLLQGYTGELFF. This chain joins TRBV6-5 and TRBJ2-2, with TRBD1 as a possible D gene (6 bases). V dropped 8 bases and J dropped 3 bases, with 13 bases sitting between them. CDR1 and CDR2 from the germline V gene are MNHEY and SVGAGI. The CDR3 is 14 residues long.